The 24 T cell receptor beta chains given below trace back to one sample, sequenced in a study of response to subunit inactivated influenza vaccine. TCRdb reanalysed the RT-PCR reads using MiXCR and keeps one entry per CDR3 protein. Found here are under 550,000 distinct CDR3 sequences, 6.5% to 8% of them singletons; the top ten hold under 15%. The sample consisted of PBMCs from blood, taken around 25 months after vaccination. The source of these receptors is a man aged 45 to 75 who received an inactivated influenza vaccine.

This clonotype was counted only a few times. The chain uses TRBV5-1 and TRBJ1-2, with 10 bases that match TRBD1. The trim removed 4 bases at V and 8 bases at J, leaving 8 bases unmatched. CDR3 length equals 14 residues. Looked up from germline, CDR1 is SGHRS and CDR2 is YFSETQ. CDR3 amino acids: CASSTWDRGGGYTF. Written as DNA, the CDR3 is TGCGCCAGCAGCACGTGGGACAGGGGAGGAGGCTACACCTTC.

This clonotype came up many times. The chain is built from TRBV3-1 and TRBJ1-5, with D perhaps matching TRBD1 (5 bases). The CDR3 is 13 amino acids. V was trimmed by 4 bases and J by 7 bases, leaving 11 bases between them. Germline CDR1 and CDR2: LGHDT and YNNKEL (reference sequence). In nucleotides, the CDR3 is TGTGCCAGCAGCCTGAGGCAGGGCCAGCCCCAGCATTTT. Its protein is CASSLRQGQPQHF.

The rearrangement joins TRBV9 to TRBJ1-1; 7 bases are a match to TRBD1. CDR3 length: 15 amino acids. Germline CDR1 and CDR2: SGDLS and YYNGEE. V lost 4 bases to trimming and J lost 2 bases; unmatched junction nucleotides: 8. This CDR3 reads CASSPRQGTNTEAFF. As DNA, the CDR3 is TGTGCCAGCAGCCCCCGACAGGGTACTAACACTGAAGCTTTCTTT.

The genes are TRBV27 and TRBJ2-5; 12 positions match TRBD2. With 3 bases clipped from V and 7 bases from J, the junction kept 6 bases outside the gene matches. From germline, CDR1 is MNHEY and CDR2 SMNVEV (reference sequence). This CDR3 contains 15 residues. The CDR3 sequence is CASSFRLAGGGTQYF. In DNA, the CDR3 is TGTGCCAGCAGTTTTAGGCTAGCGGGAGGGGGGACCCAGTACTTC.

This chain joins TRBV20-1 and TRBJ2-3; tentative D call: TRBD1 (5 bases). The CDR3 is 13 amino acids. Germline V gene sequence: CDR1 DFQATT, CDR2 SNEGSKA (reference sequence). This chain's CDR3 is CSASQGITDTQYF. The CDR3 nucleotides read TGCAGCGCTTCCCAGGGAATCACAGATACGCAGTATTTT.

V gene TRBV15 combines with J gene TRBJ2-5, with a weak D call TRBD2 (5 bases). The germline CDR1 and CDR2 sequences are LNHNV and YYDKDF (reference sequence). The CDR3 consists of 16 residues. V lost 1 base to trimming and J lost 5 bases, with 17 bases between them. DNA for the CDR3: TGTGCCACCAGCAGAGTAGAGGGTAATAATCCGGAGACCCAGTACTTC. Protein sequence: CATSRVEGNNPETQYF.

The table lists this clonotype with a few counts. This CDR3 is CASQRVEQYF. In nucleotides, the CDR3 is TGTGCCAGCCAGAGGGTCGAGCAGTACTTC. The V and J genes are TRBV5-8 and TRBJ2-7, with D tentatively TRBD2 (5 bases). This CDR3 has 10 amino acids. V dropped 7 bases and J dropped 6 bases, with 8 bases sitting between them. Germline CDR1 is SGHTS and CDR2 is YDEGEE.

This clonotype was detected only a few times. The chain uses TRBV6-1 and TRBJ1-5; D is unresolved. Looked up from germline, CDR1 is MNHNS and CDR2 is SASEGT. V was shortened by 2 bases and J by 0 bases, with 14 bases between the two germline ends. This CDR3 has 17 amino acids. CDR3 amino acids: CASSENPQDYSNQPQHF. In nucleotides, the CDR3 is TGTGCCAGCAGTGAAAATCCCCAGGACTATAGCAATCAGCCCCAGCATTTT.

The rearrangement links TRBV12-3 or TRBV12-4 to TRBJ1-1; perhaps TRBD1 as D (6 bases). Trimming stripped 6 bases from V and 1 base from J, with 12 bases between. This CDR3 has 14 amino acids. CDR3 residues: CASRLGGSNTEAFF. CDR3 sequence (DNA): TGTGCCAGCAGGCTCGGGGGCTCGAACACTGAAGCTTTCTTT.

In this sample, this clonotype turned up a few times. J is TRBJ2-1 and V is TRBV11-1, with D perhaps TRBD2 (5 bases). The V end lost 2 bases, the J end lost 7 bases, and 15 bases lay between the germline ends. CDR3 length: 15 amino acids. The germline V gene has CDR1 SGHAT and CDR2 FQDESV (reference sequence). The CDR3, as DNA: TGTGCCAGCAGCTTATCGGGAAATCCTAGAAATGAGCAGTTCTTC. Amino acid sequence: CASSLSGNPRNEQFF.

Concerning this clonotype itself: This may be a read error: a much more frequent sequence differs by one nucleotide. This chain connects TRBV29-1 to TRBJ2-7; the match to TRBD2 covers 8 bases. Germline V CDR1 and CDR2: SQVTM, ANQGSEA. The CDR3 totals 11 residues. CDR3 bases: TGCTGCGGGGGGAACTCCTACGAGCAGTACTTC. Its translation is CCGGNSYEQYF.

This clonotype appeared many times. This CDR3 is CASSGTSGGELFF. DNA for the CDR3: TGTGCCAGCAGCGGGACATCGGGCGGGGAGCTGTTTTTT. The J gene is TRBJ2-2, the V gene TRBV11-2, with D possibly matching TRBD1 (6 bases). V lost 5 bases to trimming and J lost 7 bases, with 11 bases between them. The V gene's germline CDR1 is SGHAT and CDR2 FQNNGV. The CDR3 consists of 13 residues.

Only a few counts were recorded for this clonotype. The chain couples TRBV7-2 to TRBJ1-4; D not resolved. The germline gives CDR1 SGHTA, CDR2 FQGNSA. The CDR3 is 13 amino acids. The V end was cut by 7 bases, the J end by 7 bases, with 13 bases between. The CDR3 protein is CASTGPPGEKLFF. CDR3 bases: TGTGCCAGCACCGGTCCCCCAGGTGAAAAACTGTTTTTT.

The V gene is TRBV28, the J gene TRBJ2-1, with 10 bases aligning to TRBD1. Trimming removed 1 base from V and 5 bases from J; junction bases left unmatched: 2. This CDR3 is built from 15 residues. Germline assignment: CDR1 MDHEN and CDR2 SYDVKM. The CDR3 protein is CASSLSGTGDNEQFF. The CDR3 coding sequence is TGTGCCAGCAGTTTATCCGGGACAGGGGACAATGAGCAGTTCTTC.

The sample holds a few counts of this clonotype. The chain combines TRBV27 with TRBJ2-1, with 11 bases aligning to TRBD1. Germline V gene lookup returns CDR1 MNHEY and CDR2 SMNVEV (reference sequence). The V gene end was trimmed by 6 bases and the J gene end by 3 bases; junction bases not matched to a gene: 7. The length of the CDR3 is 16 residues. The CDR3 reads CASSTLGTGGYNEQFF. The CDR3 DNA reads TGTGCCAGCAGCACTCTCGGGACAGGGGGCTACAATGAGCAGTTCTTC.

This clonotype was detected ten times or more. The chain joins TRBV20-1 to TRBJ1-5; D may be TRBD1 (6 bases). Looked up from germline, CDR1 is DFQATT and CDR2 is SNEGSKA (reference sequence). Trimming removed 2 bases at V and 4 bases at J, with 12 bases between. The CDR3 extends over 14 amino acids. CDR3 region: CSARMGGANQPQHF. The CDR3, as DNA: TGCAGTGCTAGAATGGGGGGGGCTAATCAGCCCCAGCATTTT.

This clonotype has more than one count but fewer than ten. The CDR3 region has the DNA TGCAGTGCGGCCAGTTTGGCGAAACTGTTTTTT. This codes for CSAASLAKLFF. The V call is TRBV20-1, the J call TRBJ1-4; D is uncertain. The CDR3 totals 11 residues. Trimming left V 6 bases short and J 11 bases short, with 13 bases between. Germline CDR1 is DFQATT and CDR2 is SNEGSKA (reference sequence).

The table lists this clonotype with many counts. The V and J genes are TRBV14 and TRBJ2-3; 8 bases are a match to TRBD2. The CDR3 spans 15 residues. The V and J ends lost 4 bases and 9 bases, in that order; junction bases with no gene match: 12. CDR1 SGHDN and CDR2 FVKESK come from the germline V gene. As DNA, the CDR3 is TGTGCCAGCAGCCCTCCTCGGGGGGGTGCCCGGACGCAGTATTTT. Translated: CASSPPRGGARTQYF.

This clonotype was recorded many times. The J gene is TRBJ2-5, the V gene TRBV5-1; the match to TRBD1 covers 9 bases. V shed 2 bases, J shed 4 bases, and the junction held 9 bases outside the gene matches. The CDR3 has 16 amino acids. CDR1 and CDR2 from the germline V gene are SGHRS and YFSETQ. CDR3 sequence: CASSFVGQGRGETQYF. The DNA of the CDR3 is TGCGCCAGCAGCTTTGTGGGACAGGGTAGAGGAGAGACCCAGTACTTC.

The chain employs TRBV12-3 or TRBV12-4 and TRBJ2-4; D might be TRBD1 (5 bases). The CDR3 extends over 14 amino acids. V lost 8 bases to trimming and J lost 0 bases, with 11 bases between them. CDR3: CASGHRIAKNIQYF. CDR3 DNA: TGTGCCAGCGGTCACAGGATAGCCAAAAACATTCAGTACTTC.

This clonotype appeared a few times. The rearrangement links TRBV20-1 to TRBJ1-5; D perhaps matches TRBD1 (6 bases). Between the trimmed V and J ends, which lost 4 bases and 2 bases, there was a span of 12 bases. Germline CDR1 DFQATT, CDR2 SNEGSKA (reference sequence). The CDR3 covers 14 residues. DNA for the CDR3: TGCAGTGCTACGCAAGGGGGGGGCAATCAGCCCCAGCATTTT. This codes for CSATQGGGNQPQHF.

This clonotype was found a few times. The rearrangement links TRBV24-1 to TRBJ1-4; TRBD1 might be the D (6 bases). Germline CDR1 and CDR2: KGHDR and SFDVKD. Deletions cut 6 bases from V and 5 bases from J, with 12 bases between. There are 14 residues in the CDR3. CDR3 DNA: TGTGCCACCAGTTCTGGACAGTTAAATGAAAAACTGTTTTTT. It translates to CATSSGQLNEKLFF.

The chain employs TRBV6-5 and TRBJ2-5; TRBD1 matches 7 bases. Germline V lookup: CDR1 MNHEY, CDR2 SVGAGI. Unmatched junction bases numbered 7, after V lost 5 bases and J lost 1 base. This CDR3 contains 15 residues. CDR3 nucleotide sequence: TGTGCCAGCAGTCACCGACAGGGCACCCAAGAGACCCAGTACTTC. It yields the protein CASSHRQGTQETQYF.

This clonotype has just a few counts. The gene calls are TRBV6-5 and TRBJ1-2; D perhaps matches TRBD1 (5 bases). The length of the CDR3 is 13 residues. The germline V gene has CDR1 MNHEY and CDR2 SVGAGI. Trimming removed 0 bases from V and 5 bases from J, with 7 bases in between. The CDR3 coding sequence is TGTGCCAGCAGTTACTCGGGGGAGTATGGCTACACCTTC. Translation gives CASSYSGEYGYTF.